This TCR beta chain was sequenced for a study of cytomegalovirus exposure and HLA in healthy donors. General observations from the study: The productive fraction for most TCR beta V segments was about 90% or about 30% in an earlier analysis. Analysis performed later showed TCR beta chains linked to HLA being more clonally expanded than equally common others. HLA alleles were associated with fewer than 20,000 TCR beta sequences in a later analysis at 0.05 false discovery rate.

Germline trimming cut 5 bases from V and 2 bases from J; bases unmatched to any gene: 5. The length of the CDR3 is 16 residues. Germline V gene lookup returns CDR1 SNHLY and CDR2 FYNNEI. In the case of this clone: Its antigen is undetermined.

The PCR had 60 Vbeta and 13 Jbeta primers. Using immunoSEQ multiplex PCR, the repertoire was profiled, and TCRdb retains in-frame clones only, with some absent. Found here are 150,000 to 200,000 clones, roughly 79% of them singletons; the top ten hold around 1.9%. Sequenced: PBMCs. The rearrangement links TRBV2 to TRBJ2-1, with TRBD2 matching over 11 bases. This TCR came from a man aged 25 to 45 in good health and CMV-seronegative. CDR3: CASSIGTSGTYNEQFF. The CDR3 region has the DNA TGTGCCAGCAGTATAGGGACTAGCGGAACCTACAATGAGCAGTTCTTC.